This is a list of T cell receptor beta chains from one sample in a study of human T cells and chemical hapten exposure. A single record per CDR3 protein comes from TCRdb applying MiXCR to the RACE reads. This sample has about 55,000 distinct CDR3 sequences; 9.5% to 10% occur once, and the top ten carry about 1.8%. Specimen: whole blood, collected in connection with sensitization to the hapten diphenylcyclopropenone (DPC). These receptors came from a woman between 45 and 65 years old with alopecia areata. Some clones in this sample may be carry-over from other donors' samples. Both conserved end residues are part of each CDR3.

V,J,CDR3
TRBV6-2/TRBV6-3,TRBJ2-2,CASSYPRTSGCPGELFF
TRBV7-9,TRBJ2-7,CASSSGLALSYEQYF
TRBV15,TRBJ2-4,CATSRDRGRKNIQYF
TRBV6-2/TRBV6-3,TRBJ2-7,CASSYSIQSTYEQYF
TRBV12-3/TRBV12-4,TRBJ2-7,CASTYGQGSSYEQYF
TRBV24-1,TRBJ2-5,CATSDPGTQETQYF
TRBV4-2,TRBJ1-1,CASSQGQGAEAFF
TRBV28,TRBJ2-7,CASSYPFAAGDRTEQYF
TRBV10-1,TRBJ2-5,CASSSGGRQETQYF
TRBV28,TRBJ2-7,CASGRSLDEQYF
TRBV10-3,TRBJ1-5,CAISVSEGNQPQHF
TRBV7-9,TRBJ2-2,CASSSATSGRPTGELFF
TRBV11-2,TRBJ2-7,CASSLGPHGEGPSSYEQYF
TRBV6-2/TRBV6-3,TRBJ1-5,CASSYSRGTGANNQPQHF
TRBV18,TRBJ2-2,CASSPGTGEELFF
TRBV5-1,TRBJ1-6,CASSLAGGYSPLHF